This entry describes one T cell receptor (beta chain). This entry comes from a study of blood T cell repertoires in COVID-19. For the study at large: The origin of the acute and convalescent COVID-19 samples was the United States, Italy and Spain. The analysed material was cDNA or gDNA that came from T cells, B-cell-depleted T cells, or PBMCs.

Original processing notes: Researchers report that nucleated cell counts were estimated from reference gene primer amplification. The method was immunoSEQ multiplex PCR; TCRdb's version includes in-frame clones alone and lacks a portion of them. The D gene and trimming were derived from the DNA, and the V and J assignments and clone size from that table. The sample holds about 32,000 clones, roughly 93% seen once. The sequence came from a male donor with active COVID-19. Sequenced: peripheral blood.

CDR3 nucleotide sequence: TGTGCCAGCAGCGTAGGCCAGGGCAGCAATCAGCCCCAGCATTTT. Its protein is CASSVGQGSNQPQHF. V usage is TRBV9 and J usage is TRBJ1-5; D perhaps matches TRBD1 (5 bases). V was shortened by 0 bases and J by 1 base, with 8 bases between the two germline ends. Germline V gene sequence: CDR1 SGDLS, CDR2 YYNGEE. This CDR3 has 15 amino acids.